The subject of this entry is one TCR beta chain. Its antigen is not identified. This specimen comes from a study of cytomegalovirus exposure and HLA in healthy donors. On the study more broadly: Drawn from HLA-typed donors, 80 million to 100 million unique TCRs were held in an early data release.

Findings and limits, study-wide: There were some V segments, including TRBV6-2 and TRBV6-3, excluded as indistinguishable. Reports state that TCR beta sequences accurately predicted most subjects' HLA-A and HLA-B alleles.

Despite likely unrecorded immune exposures, the donors were nominally healthy at the time of sampling. The PCR had 60 Vbeta and 13 Jbeta primers. Using immunoSEQ multiplex PCR, the repertoire was profiled, and TCRdb retains in-frame clones only, with some absent. The sample lists some 140,000 clones; around three quarters were seen once. V lost 6 bases to trimming and J lost 2 bases; unmatched junction nucleotides: 4. In germline, CDR1 is MNHEY, CDR2 SMNVEV (reference sequence). This CDR3 is built from 13 residues. The sample comprised PBMCs. The sequence was obtained from a man aged 30 to 39 in good health. V gene TRBV27 combines with J gene TRBJ2-7; TRBD2 matches 7 bases. The CDR3: CASSSGLTYEQYF. Here the CDR3 DNA reads TGTGCCAGCAGCTCGGGACTAACCTACGAGCAGTACTTC.